What follows are 8 T cell receptor beta chains derived from one specimen sequenced in a study of shared T cell receptors in the human thymus. Data came from immunoSEQ multiplex PCR; TCRdb stores just in-frame clones and leaves some out. The sample contains hundreds of thousands of clones, around 87% of which appear only once. A further study also used this sample, focusing on human thymus T cells.

Input material: thymocytes. The receptor set was obtained from a boy under two years old with a congenital heart defect.

The genes are TRBV29-1 and TRBJ2-3, with 10 bases fitting TRBD1. The germline V gene has CDR1 SQVTM and CDR2 ANQGSEA. The V and J ends lost 6 bases and 2 bases, in that order; junction bases with no gene match: 5. The CDR3 runs 14 residues. The CDR3 DNA follows: TGCAGCGTCCCCGGGACAGGGGTCACAGATACGCAGTATTTT. This codes for CSVPGTGVTDTQYF.

The V call is TRBV7-9, the J call TRBJ1-4; D perhaps matches TRBD1 (5 bases). There are 18 residues in the CDR3. Germline V CDR1 and CDR2: SEHNR, FQNEAQ (reference sequence). Trimming took 1 base from V and 0 from J, leaving 15 bases between them. CDR3 nucleotide sequence: TGTGCCAGCAGCTTAGTGCGGAGGGGAGGAACAACTAATGAAAAACTGTTTTTT. Encoded protein: CASSLVRRGGTTNEKLFF.

The chain has TRBV30 and TRBJ1-6; 7 bases align to TRBD1. The CDR3 extends over 19 amino acids. The junction had 13 bases not matched to a gene; V was cut back by 1 base and J by 1 base. Looked up from germline, CDR1 is GTSNPN and CDR2 is SVGIG (reference sequence). CDR3 coding DNA: TGTGCCTGGAGTGGTGGACAGGCGGGCCTATTATCCTATAATTCACCCCTCCACTTT. It yields the protein CAWSGGQAGLLSYNSPLHF.

The rearrangement uses TRBV10-3 and TRBJ2-2, with 7 bases identical to TRBD1. V trimming: 2 bases; J trimming: 2 bases; junction bases outside the gene matches: 11. This CDR3 is 18 amino acids long. CDR1 and CDR2 (germline): ENHRY, SYGVKD. CDR3 DNA: TGTGCCATCAGTGAGGACAGTCCCAGGGACAGAAACACCGGGGAGCTGTTTTTT. Its protein is CAISEDSPRDRNTGELFF.

V usage is TRBV28 and J usage is TRBJ1-1, with 8 bases lining up with TRBD1. After removal of 10 bases from V and 0 bases from J, the junction contained 16 bases not matched to a gene. Germline lookup yields CDR1 MDHEN and CDR2 SYDVKM. The CDR3 contains 17 residues. The CDR3 region is CATDPIRGQGLNTEAFF. CDR3 coding DNA: TGTGCCACCGACCCAATAAGAGGACAGGGATTGAACACTGAAGCTTTCTTT.

The chain joins TRBV11-2 to TRBJ2-5; the match to TRBD1 covers 11 bases. The V and J ends lost 4 bases and 6 bases, in that order; junction bases with no gene match: 13. CDR1 is SGHAT, CDR2 FQNNGV, per germline. The CDR3 has 17 residues. In nucleotides, the CDR3 is TGTGCCAGCAGCTCCCTCCGGGGACAGGGGGTGTTGAAGACCCAGTACTTC. Translation: CASSSLRGQGVLKTQYF.

The CDR3 sequence is CASSLISGQRETQYF. CDR3 sequence (DNA): TGTGCCAGCAGTCTAATCTCGGGACAGAGAGAGACCCAGTACTTC. The rearrangement links TRBV6-5 to TRBJ2-5, with 7 bases identical to TRBD1. The V gene end was trimmed by 5 bases and the J gene end by 4 bases; junction bases not matched to a gene: 10. Germline V gene lookup returns CDR1 MNHEY and CDR2 SVGAGI. This CDR3 is built from 15 residues.

The chain employs TRBV7-2 and TRBJ2-5; TRBD2 matches 8 bases. Looked up from germline, CDR1 is SGHTA and CDR2 is FQGNSA. Trimming removed 2 bases from V and 3 bases from J; junction bases left unmatched: 8. This CDR3 spans 16 amino acids. The CDR3 DNA sequence: TGTGCCAGCAGCTTATTGGTCCTAGCGGGTAAAGAGACCCAGTACTTC. Translation gives CASSLLVLAGKETQYF.